The present T cell receptor beta chain was sequenced within a study of cytotoxic CD8 clonotypes in ibrutinib-treated CLL. About the research overall: The patients, under twelve relapsed/refractory and fewer than 16 treatment-naive, included 17 who were IGHV unmutated. Among the samples, the mean was roughly 260,000 productive templates and about 94,000 productive rearrangements. Findings and caveats of the study: Rare overall, public clonotypes shrank or held steady under therapy.

Concerning this clone: The target antigen is unknown.

CDR1 and CDR2 from the germline V gene are GTSNPN and SVGIG (reference sequence). The CDR3 is 13 residues long. The ends were cut back, 2 bases at V and 3 bases at J, with 10 bases in the middle. Target depth was 1 in 200,000 to 1 in 1 million T cells, about 10x per clonotype. Profiled with immunoSEQ multiplex PCR; TCRdb holds only in-frame clones, not every one. This sample has hundreds of thousands of clones, with roughly 79% found just once. The chain combines TRBV30 with TRBJ1-1; D is possibly TRBD1 (5 bases). The input for sequencing was PBMCs, taken before ibrutinib treatment. The sequence came from a human donor with chronic lymphocytic leukemia. CDR3 sequence: CAWSWGSDTEAFF. In DNA, the CDR3 is TGTGCCTGGAGTTGGGGGTCGGACACTGAAGCTTTCTTT.